This T cell receptor (beta chain) was recorded in a study of cytomegalovirus exposure and HLA in healthy donors. A remark on this clone: The germline gene is not matched at one end of the junction; a read error may be the cause.

Looked up from germline, CDR1 is SGHTA and CDR2 is FQGNSA. The length of the CDR3 is 15 residues. 60 Vbeta and 13 Jbeta primers were used in PCR. Under the authors' procedure: Around 83 million unique TCR beta chains, 9.5 million to 14 million shared, were counted in a later analysis. TCRdb's table, derived via immunoSEQ multiplex PCR, lists solely in-frame clones and lacks some. The V and J calls and clone size are taken from that table; D and trimming were inferred from the DNA. This sample has 150,000 to 200,000 clones, with 77% found just once. The source material was PBMCs. V gene TRBV7-2 combines with J gene TRBJ2-4, with D tentatively TRBD2 (5 bases). The receptor was isolated from a woman aged 55-70 years in good health and CMV-seropositive. The CDR3 is CASSLEGVGKNSQYF. CDR3 nucleotides: TGTGCCAGCAGCTTAGAGGGAGTGGGAAAAAACAGTCAGTACTTC.